One sample yielded the 16 T cell receptor beta chains listed below, sequenced in a study of a mutant IDH1 vaccine in newly diagnosed glioma. TCRdb keeps only in-frame clones here, not all; method: immunoSEQ multiplex PCR. The sample gives around 29,000 clones, around 90% of which show up once; about 3.6% is in the top ten. Their antigens remain unidentified. Regarding time point: week 5, during vaccination. Alongside topical imiquimod, each dose of vaccine comprised 300 ug of mutant IDH1 20-mer peptide. Material: peripheral blood mononuclear cells (PBMCs), obtained from a glioma patient whose treatment included an IDH1 peptide vaccine. Receptor source: a woman between 40 and 55 years old with glioma. Some clones in this sample may be carry-over from other donors' samples.

The genes are TRBV5-4 and TRBJ2-7, with 9 bases identical to TRBD1. CDR3 length: 14 residues. Per germline, CDR1 SGHNT and CDR2 YYREEE (reference sequence). After removal of 3 bases from V and 4 bases from J, the junction contained 5 bases not matched to a gene. CDR3 in DNA: TGTGCCAGCAGCTGGGGGACAGGGATATACGAGCAGTACTTC. Its translation is CASSWGTGIYEQYF. Supplemented by reference TRBV5-4 and TRBJ2-7, the full variable domain reads ETGVTQSPTHLIKTRGQQVTLRCSSQSGHNTVSWYQQALGQGPQFIFQYYREEENGRGNFPPRFSGLQFPNYSSELNVNALELDDSALYLCASSWGTGIYEQYFGPGTRLTVT.

This chain uses TRBV7-3 with TRBJ2-7, with 8 bases matching TRBD2. The V and J ends lost 0 bases and 2 bases, in that order; junction bases with no gene match: 3. There are 15 residues in the CDR3. CDR1 and CDR2 (germline): SGHTA, FQGTGA. The CDR3 region has the DNA TGTGCCAGCAGCTTAACGGCGGGACTAGCCTACGAGCAGTACTTC. Its translation is CASSLTAGLAYEQYF.

This clone is a singleton in its sample. CDR3 DNA: TGTGCCAGCAGTGAAGGAAAAGGGACAGGGGCCCTGGGCGAGCAGTACTTC. Protein product: CASSEGKGTGALGEQYF. The V call is TRBV25-1, the J call TRBJ2-5; 10 bases agree with TRBD1. The J call is in doubt because the DNA end fits TRBJ2-7 better. The CDR3 has 17 amino acids. Germline V gene lookup returns CDR1 MGHDK and CDR2 SYGVNS.

V usage is TRBV28 and J usage is TRBJ1-3; 7 nucleotides align to TRBD1. V shed 6 bases, J shed 4 bases, and the junction held 6 bases outside the gene matches. Germline V gives CDR1 MDHEN, CDR2 SYDVKM. The CDR3 consists of 14 residues. CDR3: CASSLGTVGNTIYF. DNA for the CDR3: TGTGCCAGCAGCTTAGGGACAGTCGGAAACACCATATATTTT.

The chain recombines TRBV28 with TRBJ1-2; D is undetermined. The germline CDR1 and CDR2 sequences are MDHEN and SYDVKM. V lost 8 bases to trimming and J lost 5 bases, with 6 bases between them. The CDR3 is 10 residues long. The CDR3 nucleotides read TGTGCCAGCGGCCCTTATGGCTACACCTTC. Protein product: CASGPYGYTF.

The gene calls are TRBV27 and TRBJ2-7; 7 nucleotides agree with TRBD1. Trimming took 0 bases from V and 2 from J; bases not matched to a gene: 4. This CDR3 has 15 amino acids. Germline loops: CDR1 MNHEY, CDR2 SMNVEV (reference sequence). The CDR3 sequence: CASSLSSGTAYEQYF. The CDR3, as DNA: TGTGCCAGCAGTTTATCCTCCGGGACAGCCTACGAGCAGTACTTC.

This chain connects TRBV5-4 to TRBJ2-3, with a possible D match to TRBD1 (7 bases). The germline V and J ends were trimmed by 3 bases and 7 bases, with 15 bases remaining between them. This CDR3 region has 14 residues. CDR1 SGHNT and CDR2 YYREEE come from the germline V gene (reference sequence). The chain's CDR3 is CASSSTTGDYTQYF. CDR3 coding DNA: TGTGCCAGCAGCTCAACCACAGGGGACTATACGCAGTATTTT.

CDR3 DNA: TGTGCCAGCTCGGGGAAACAGGGGGTCGGGGGCTACACCTTC. Its protein is CASSGKQGVGGYTF. The rearrangement uses TRBV27 and TRBJ1-2; 8 bases are shared with TRBD1. Germline-derived CDR1 and CDR2 are MNHEY and SMNVEV (reference sequence). This CDR3 has 14 amino acids. The ends lost 8 bases at V and 8 bases at J; junction bases unmatched: 13.

The chain has TRBV5-6 and TRBJ2-5, with 10 bases that match TRBD1. With V trimmed by 4 bases and J by 5 bases, 5 bases remained unmatched. This CDR3 is built from 14 residues. CDR1 and CDR2 (germline): SGHDT, YYEEEE. The CDR3 nucleotides read TGTGCCAGCAGCAGACAGGGGGCATGGGAGACCCAGTACTTC. It specifies CASSRQGAWETQYF.

The chain couples TRBV28 to TRBJ1-6; weak D call: TRBD1 (5 bases). This CDR3 spans 14 amino acids. The V end lost 4 bases, the J end lost 7 bases, and 11 bases lay between the germline ends. Per germline, CDR1 MDHEN and CDR2 SYDVKM. This CDR3 is CASSWGRGNSPLHF. DNA of the CDR3: TGTGCCAGCAGTTGGGGTAGGGGAAATTCACCCCTCCACTTT. The full variable domain, with the rest looked up from reference TRBV28 and TRBJ1-6, is DVKVTQSSRYLVKRTGEKVFLECVQDMDHENMFWYRQDPGLGLRLIYFSYDVKMKEKGDIPEGYSVSREKKERFSLILESASTNQTSMYLCASSWGRGNSPLHFGNGTRLTVT.

As DNA, the CDR3 is TGCGCCAGCAGCCAAGAGTCACTTAGCGGGGGGGGCGATGAGCAGTTCTTC. Its protein product is CASSQESLSGGGDEQFF. The V and J genes are TRBV4-1 and TRBJ2-1, with TRBD2 identical over 11 bases. J lost 8 bases, V lost 0 bases, and 9 bases had no gene match. Germline values: CDR1 MGHRA, CDR2 YSYEKL. The CDR3 is 17 amino acids.

The chain uses TRBV9 and TRBJ2-3; 7 bases are a match to TRBD2. The CDR3 is 15 residues long. J gave up 0 bases and V 1 base, and 2 bases lay outside the gene matches. Germline CDR1 is SGDLS and CDR2 is YYNGEE. CDR3 loop: CASSVFSGSTDTQYF. CDR3 coding DNA: TGTGCCAGCAGCGTATTTAGCGGGAGCACAGATACGCAGTATTTT.

V is TRBV18 and J is TRBJ2-3, with TRBD2 matching over 10 bases. V was pared by 5 bases and J by 5 bases, with 4 bases of the junction left unmatched. The CDR3 has 14 residues. CDR1 and CDR2 (germline): KGHSH, LQKENI. CDR3 DNA sequence: TGTGCCAGCTCAGGGACTAGCGAAGGAGATACGCAGTATTTT. This translates into CASSGTSEGDTQYF.

The J gene is TRBJ1-1, the V gene TRBV5-1; D might be TRBD1 (6 bases). Trimming took off 0 bases at V and 4 bases at J, with 10 bases between the two ends. Germline V gene lookup returns CDR1 SGHRS and CDR2 YFSETQ. This CDR3 contains 14 residues. CDR3 amino acids: CASSLAGALTEAFF. Written as DNA, the CDR3 is TGCGCCAGCAGCTTGGCAGGGGCCCTCACTGAAGCTTTCTTT.

The chain has TRBV10-3 and TRBJ1-5; TRBD1 agrees at 7 bases. Trimming cost V 6 bases and J 1 base; bases outside gene matches: 3. Germline CDR1 is ENHRY and CDR2 is SYGVKD. The CDR3 contains 14 residues. The CDR3: CAISPGQSNQPQHF. CDR3 nucleotides: TGTGCCATCAGCCCGGGACAGAGCAATCAGCCCCAGCATTTT.

This CDR3 is CASSLNQGAGNTIYF. The CDR3 bases are TGTGCCAGCAGCTTAAATCAGGGGGCGGGAAACACCATATATTTT. This chain uses TRBV7-3 with TRBJ1-3; 8 bases fit TRBD1. Losses at the gene ends were 1 base for V and 4 bases for J; bases not matched to a gene: 3. Germline V gene lookup returns CDR1 SGHTA and CDR2 FQGTGA. The CDR3 extends over 15 amino acids.